Each of the 17 T cell receptor beta chains below was sequenced from the same sample in a study of Graves' ophthalmopathy and Graves' hyperthyroidism. The study amplified TCR beta CDR3 regions using RNA transcripts. Second-round multiplex PCR came after first-round RT-PCR with HTBI primers. TCRdb re-called the multiplex PCR reads with MiXCR, one entry per CDR3 protein. The sample includes about 740,000 distinct CDR3 sequences, 40% of them seen just once. The sequenced sample was peripheral blood. These receptors were collected from an adult man with Graves' ophthalmopathy.

This chain links TRBV11-2 with TRBJ2-6; no definite D call. CDR1 and CDR2 (germline): SGHAT, FQNNGV. The ends were cut back, 1 base at V and 3 bases at J, with 10 bases in the middle. This CDR3 spans 16 amino acids. Written as DNA, the CDR3 is TGTGCCAGCAGCTTAGGGGCAGTCTTTGGGGCCAACGTCCTGACTTTC. It codes for CASSLGAVFGANVLTF.

This clonotype was seen many times. V and J are TRBV15 and TRBJ2-7; D not resolved. From germline, CDR1 is LNHNV and CDR2 YYDKDF (reference sequence). Between the trimmed V and J ends, which lost 1 base and 3 bases, there was a span of 16 bases. This CDR3 is built from 16 residues. CDR3 sequence: CATSRVLGSTYYEQYF. The CDR3 DNA is TGTGCCACCAGCAGAGTTCTAGGATCCACCTACTACGAGCAGTACTTC.

This chain joins TRBV9 and TRBJ2-2; D not certain. Trimming removed 2 bases at V and 1 base at J, with 9 bases between. This CDR3 comprises 15 residues. Germline CDR1 is SGDLS and CDR2 is YYNGEE. In nucleotides, the CDR3 is TGTGCCAGCAGCGTCCGGTGGGAGAACACCGGGGAGCTGTTTTTT. It translates to CASSVRWENTGELFF. The whole variable domain, filled in from reference TRBV9 and TRBJ2-2, reads DSGVTQTPKHLITATGQRVTLRCSPRSGDLSVYWYQQSLDQGLQFLIQYYNGEERAKGNILERFSAQQFPDLHSELNLSSLELGDSALYFCASSVRWENTGELFFGEGSRLTVL.

This clonotype has a handful of counts. V is TRBV9 and J is TRBJ2-5, with 8 bases aligning to TRBD2. The V and J ends lost 3 bases and 5 bases, in that order; junction bases with no gene match: 9. The CDR3 totals 15 residues. Per the germline V gene, CDR1 is SGDLS and CDR2 is YYNGEE. CDR3 loop: CASSAPGGGAETQYF. For the CDR3, the DNA is TGTGCCAGCAGCGCACCGGGGGGGGGCGCGGAGACCCAGTACTTC.

The chain employs TRBV6-6 and TRBJ1-6; D is unresolved. The CDR3 spans 13 residues. The germline V gene has CDR1 MNHNY and CDR2 SVGAGI (reference sequence). Trimming cost V 7 bases and J 8 bases, with 12 bases left between them. The CDR3 coding sequence is TGTGCCAGCATGAGTGTCGCCGATTCACCCCTCCACTTT. Its protein is CASMSVADSPLHF.

This clonotype was seen more than once but under ten times. The chain has TRBV5-6 and TRBJ2-5; D is uncertain. Germline V CDR1 and CDR2: SGHDT, YYEEEE. The CDR3 sequence is 14 residues long. V lost 4 bases, J lost 6 bases, and 16 bases lay in between. The CDR3 sequence is CASSEKGRRQTQYF. CDR3 bases: TGTGCCAGCAGCGAAAAGGGAAGAAGACAGACCCAGTACTTC.

This clonotype was recorded at least ten times. The genes are TRBV29-1 and TRBJ2-5; D gene ambiguous. Deletions cut 5 bases from V and 1 base from J, with 11 bases between. Germline loops: CDR1 SQVTM, CDR2 ANQGSEA. The CDR3 spans 13 residues. As DNA, the CDR3 is TGCAGCGTTTGGGGATCCCTCCAAGAGACCCAGTACTTC. Translating gives CSVWGSLQETQYF.

The J gene is TRBJ2-7, the V gene TRBV9, with D perhaps TRBD1 or TRBD2 (6 bases each). Trimming removed 0 bases from V and 2 bases from J, with 12 bases in between. The CDR3 loop spans 15 amino acids. Looked up from germline, CDR1 is SGDLS and CDR2 is YYNGEE. In DNA, the CDR3 is TGTGCCAGCAGCGTAGGGGTAGGGGGGACCTACGAGCAGTACTTC. Its protein is CASSVGVGGTYEQYF.

The table lists this clonotype with many counts. This CDR3 is CASSRDRGPNSPLHF. The CDR3 DNA is TGTGCCAGCAGTCGAGACAGGGGGCCTAATTCACCCCTCCACTTT. The chain carries TRBV7-3 and TRBJ1-6; 10 bases are a match to TRBD1. CDR1 is SGHTA, CDR2 FQGTGA, per germline. After removal of 6 bases from V and 6 bases from J, the junction contained 5 bases not matched to a gene. The CDR3 is 15 residues long. The full variable domain, completed using reference TRBV7-3 and TRBJ1-6, is GAGVSQTPSNKVTEKGKYVELRCDPISGHTALYWYRQSLGQGPEFLIYFQGTGAADDSGLPNDRFFAVRPEGSVSTLKIQRTERGDSAVYLCASSRDRGPNSPLHFGNGTRLTVT.

V is TRBV2 and J is TRBJ2-7; 7 nucleotides agree with TRBD2. CDR1 is SNHLY, CDR2 FYNNEI, per germline. This CDR3 has 13 residues. As DNA, the CDR3 is TGTGCACCCTGGGGGGAGGGCCGGTACGAGCAGTACTTC. Its protein is CAPWGEGRYEQYF.

In this sample, this clonotype turned up a few times. The gene calls are TRBV5-6 and TRBJ1-6; unclear D gene. Germline values: CDR1 SGHDT, CDR2 YYEEEE. Trimming pared 0 bases from V and 8 bases from J, leaving 6 bases between. The CDR3 totals 13 residues. This CDR3 reads CASSLASDSPLHF. For the CDR3, the DNA is TGTGCCAGCAGCTTGGCCTCGGATTCACCCCTCCACTTT. The full variable domain, with the rest looked up from reference TRBV5-6 and TRBJ1-6, is DAGVTQSPTHLIKTRGQQVTLRCSPKSGHDTVSWYQQALGQGPQFIFQYYEEEERQRGNFPDRFSGHQFPNYSSELNVNALLLGDSALYLCASSLASDSPLHFGNGTRLTVT.

The chain couples TRBV6-6 to TRBJ1-4; weak D call: TRBD1 (6 bases). Germline V gene data show CDR1 as MNHNY and CDR2 as SVGAGI (reference sequence). V was shortened by 4 bases and J by 8 bases, with 17 bases between the two germline ends. CDR3 length: 15 amino acids. The CDR3: CASSSNVGGAEKLFF. The DNA for the CDR3 is TGTGCCAGCAGTTCCAATGTCGGGGGCGCGGAAAAACTGTTTTTT.

As regards this clonotype: A much larger clone differs from this one at a single base, so this may be a read error. V and J are TRBV14 and TRBJ2-7, with D possibly being TRBD1 or TRBD2 (6 bases each). V was pared by 2 bases and J by 9 bases, with 14 bases between. Germline V CDR1 and CDR2: SGHDN, FVKESK. The CDR3 spans 13 residues. The CDR3: CASSQRGANGQYF. The CDR3 DNA is TGTGCCAGCAGCCAAAGGGGGGCGAACGGGCAGTACTTC.

The gene calls are TRBV25-1 and TRBJ2-2, with TRBD2 matching 8 bases. This CDR3 is 14 amino acids long. Per the germline V gene, CDR1 is MGHDK and CDR2 is SYGVNS. Trimming cost V 4 bases and J 6 bases; bases outside gene matches: 4. The CDR3 DNA reads as TGTGCCAGCAGTGGCTCCGGGGGGGCCGGGGAGCTGTTTTTT. This translates into CASSGSGGAGELFF. Supplemented by reference TRBV25-1 and TRBJ2-2, the full variable domain reads EADIYQTPRYLVIGTGKKITLECSQTMGHDKMYWYQQDPGMELHLIHYSYGVNSTEKGDLSSESTVSRIRTEHFPLTLESARPSHTSQYLCASSGSGGAGELFFGEGSRLTVL.

This clonotype was observed a few times. This sequence joins TRBV7-9 and TRBJ1-5; 8 bases align to TRBD1. Trimming took 11 bases from V and 10 from J; bases not matched to a gene: 16. This CDR3 comprises 14 residues. CDR1 SEHNR and CDR2 FQNEAQ come from the germline V gene (reference sequence). The chain's CDR3 is CAWSIGQGSRPQHF. DNA of the CDR3: TGTGCCTGGAGCATAGGACAGGGCAGTCGACCCCAGCATTTT.

The CDR3, as DNA: TGTGCCAGCCTACCCTCTCTGACTAGCGGGAGGGACAATGAGCAGTTCTTC. Translated, it gives CASLPSLTSGRDNEQFF. The chain has TRBV19 and TRBJ2-1; 14 nucleotides match TRBD2. CDR3 size: 17 residues. Per germline, CDR1 LNHDA and CDR2 SQIVND (reference sequence). V gave up 9 bases and J gave up 5 bases; unmatched junction bases: 12.

In its sample, this clonotype was seen many times. The CDR3: CASSFDGTSYEQYF. The CDR3 bases are TGTGCCAGCAGCTTCGACGGAACCTCCTACGAGCAGTACTTC. V usage is TRBV5-6 and J usage is TRBJ2-7; D call uncertain. CDR1 and CDR2 (germline): SGHDT, YYEEEE. Trimming pared 2 bases from V and 0 bases from J, leaving 9 bases between. The CDR3 contains 14 residues. The full variable domain, in which reference TRBV5-6 and TRBJ2-7 provide the parts outside the CDR3, is DAGVTQSPTHLIKTRGQQVTLRCSPKSGHDTVSWYQQALGQGPQFIFQYYEEEERQRGNFPDRFSGHQFPNYSSELNVNALLLGDSALYLCASSFDGTSYEQYFGPGTRLTVT.